The 26 T cell receptor beta chains below all came from one sample that was sequenced in a study of T cells after yellow fever vaccination. MiXCR, run by TCRdb on the 5' RACE reads, gives a single entry per CDR3 protein. The sample contains some 340,000 distinct CDR3 sequences, around 11% of which appear only once. The sample was CD4+ T cells sorted from PBMCs, taken 45 days after the yellow fever booster vaccination. All receptors come from a man younger than 30 who received the YFV17D yellow fever vaccine.

This chain links TRBV6-2 or TRBV6-3 with TRBJ2-3; TRBD2 might be the D (5 bases). Trimming cost V 6 bases and J 7 bases, with 14 bases left between them. The CDR3 extends over 13 amino acids. Germline values: CDR1 MNHEY, CDR2 SVGEGT. This CDR3 reads CASRPGSVYTQYF. The CDR3 coding sequence is TGTGCCAGCAGACCTGGGAGTGTATATACGCAGTATTTT.

The chain carries TRBV7-2 and TRBJ1-2; 8 bases are shared with TRBD1. The CDR3 sequence is 16 residues long. CDR1 is SGHTA and CDR2 is FQGNSA in the germline V gene. Unmatched junction bases numbered 10, after V lost 3 bases and J lost 4 bases. The CDR3 region is CASSLGGQGASYGYTF. CDR3 DNA sequence: TGTGCCAGCAGCTTGGGCGGGCAGGGGGCTTCCTATGGCTACACCTTC.

This clonotype appeared many times. The V gene is TRBV5-1, the J gene TRBJ2-5, with D tentatively TRBD2 (6 bases). Germline loops: CDR1 SGHRS, CDR2 YFSETQ. The CDR3 runs to 13 residues. Trimming pared 4 bases from V and 4 bases from J, leaving 11 bases between. CDR3 in amino acids: CASSTPGLETQYF. The CDR3 DNA is TGCGCCAGCAGCACGCCGGGACTAGAGACCCAGTACTTC.

The gene calls are TRBV6-2 or TRBV6-3 and TRBJ2-3; no clear D gene. This CDR3 is 14 amino acids long. Trimming stripped 7 bases from V and 0 bases from J, with 11 bases between. The germline gives CDR1 MNHEY, CDR2 SVGEGT. CDR3: CASTTESSTDTQYF. The DNA for the CDR3 is TGTGCCAGCACCACCGAATCGAGCACAGATACGCAGTATTTT.

The J gene is TRBJ1-2, the V gene TRBV3-1; perhaps TRBD1 as D (5 bases). This CDR3 spans 12 amino acids. Trimming shortened V by 4 bases and J by 8 bases, and 11 bases separated the two germline ends. Germline CDR1 LGHDT, CDR2 YNNKEL (reference sequence). Written as DNA, the CDR3 is TGTGCCAGCAGCCCCCAGGGTGACGGCTACACCTTC. The encoded protein is CASSPQGDGYTF.

This clonotype appeared many times. The chain links TRBV20-1 to TRBJ2-5; TRBD1 matches 7 bases. The CDR3 loop spans 14 amino acids. Losses at the gene ends were 3 bases for V and 0 bases for J; bases not matched to a gene: 4. In germline, CDR1 is DFQATT, CDR2 SNEGSKA (reference sequence). The CDR3 is CSARPGTDQETQYF. In nucleotides, the CDR3 is TGCAGTGCTAGGCCCGGGACAGACCAAGAGACCCAGTACTTC.

The CDR3 region is CASSLGSRSNQPQHF. The CDR3, as DNA: TGTGCCAGCAGTTTGGGATCCCGGAGCAATCAGCCCCAGCATTTT. This chain uses TRBV12-3 or TRBV12-4 with TRBJ1-5; D remains unclear. V lost 3 bases and J 1 base, leaving 10 bases between the germline ends. The CDR3 length is 15 residues.

This clonotype was seen a few times. The chain recombines TRBV3-1 with TRBJ1-5; D unclear. Trimming took off 3 bases at V and 5 bases at J, with 14 bases between the two ends. The V gene's germline CDR1 is LGHDT and CDR2 YNNKEL (reference sequence). The CDR3 has 15 amino acids. Here the CDR3 DNA reads TGTGCCAGCAGCCAGGCACCATTCGGATATCAGCCCCAGCATTTT. Amino acids: CASSQAPFGYQPQHF.

V gene TRBV10-3 combines with J gene TRBJ1-5, with TRBD1 matching over 9 bases. CDR1 is ENHRY and CDR2 is SYGVKD in the germline V gene. The junction had 7 bases not matched to a gene; V was cut back by 10 bases and J by 6 bases. This CDR3 contains 13 residues. This CDR3 is CATGDRDGQPQHF. The CDR3 nucleotides are TGTGCCACCGGGGACAGGGACGGTCAGCCCCAGCATTTT.

J is TRBJ2-3 and V is TRBV7-2; 8 nucleotides line up with TRBD2. CDR1 and CDR2 from the germline V gene are SGHTA and FQGNSA. The CDR3 is made up of 16 amino acids. Trimming at V came to 5 bases and at J to 3 bases, leaving 10 bases not matched to a gene. The CDR3, as DNA: TGTGCCAGCAGCCGGTTCATTAGCGGGGTAACAGATACGCAGTATTTT. It translates to CASSRFISGVTDTQYF.

This clonotype was counted ten times or more. The chain couples TRBV5-6 to TRBJ1-2, with TRBD1 identical over 7 bases. Unmatched junction bases numbered 9, after V lost 2 bases and J lost 8 bases. The germline V gene encodes CDR1 SGHDT and CDR2 YYEEEE. The CDR3 is made up of 14 amino acids. In DNA form, the CDR3 reads TGTGCCAGCAGCTTAACCGACAGGGCTGCGGGCTACACCTTC. It specifies CASSLTDRAAGYTF. The full variable domain, rest sourced from reference TRBV5-6 and TRBJ1-2, is DAGVTQSPTHLIKTRGQQVTLRCSPKSGHDTVSWYQQALGQGPQFIFQYYEEEERQRGNFPDRFSGHQFPNYSSELNVNALLLGDSALYLCASSLTDRAAGYTFGSGTRLTVV.

This clonotype was seen many times. This rearrangement joins TRBV27 to TRBJ1-2, with a weak D call TRBD1 (6 bases). Trimming shortened V by 2 bases and J by 5 bases, and 12 bases separated the two germline ends. The germline V gene has CDR1 MNHEY and CDR2 SMNVEV (reference sequence). The CDR3 loop spans 14 amino acids. CDR3 residues: CASSLNDGQYGYTF. The DNA of the CDR3 is TGTGCCAGCAGTTTAAACGACGGACAGTATGGCTACACCTTC.

The V and J genes are TRBV6-2 or TRBV6-3 and TRBJ2-5; D call uncertain. Germline loops: CDR1 MNHEY, CDR2 SVGEGT. The CDR3 contains 15 residues. Between the trimmed V and J ends, which lost 3 bases and 2 bases, there was a span of 13 bases. CDR3 amino acids: CASSYPRMGQETQYF. For the CDR3, the DNA is TGTGCCAGCAGTTATCCCCGGATGGGACAAGAGACCCAGTACTTC.

This clonotype was detected only a few times. Germline and junction disagree at one end, which may indicate a read error. The chain uses TRBV7-6 and TRBJ2-1; 8 bases map to TRBD1. This CDR3 is built from 15 residues. CDR1 is SGHVS and CDR2 is FNYEAQ in the germline V gene. CDR3 in DNA: TGTGCCGGCAGCTTCGGACAGGGCTCCTACAATGAGCAGTTCTTC. Its protein is CAGSFGQGSYNEQFF.

This clonotype was observed many times. The rearrangement joins TRBV5-5 to TRBJ2-1; D remains ambiguous. This CDR3 region has 14 residues. Trimming left V 5 bases short and J 0 bases short, with 9 bases between. The germline gives CDR1 SGHKS, CDR2 YYEKEE (reference sequence). CDR3 bases: TGTGCCAGCAGGACCTTCAGCTCCTACAATGAGCAGTTCTTC. Translated: CASRTFSSYNEQFF.

The chain joins TRBV5-6 to TRBJ1-2; D remains ambiguous. V was trimmed by 6 bases and J by 0 bases, leaving 15 bases between them. This CDR3 region has 15 residues. The germline V gene has CDR1 SGHDT and CDR2 YYEEEE. The CDR3 spells CASTDPHGANYGYTF. CDR3 DNA sequence: TGTGCCAGCACCGATCCTCATGGAGCTAACTATGGCTACACCTTC.

This clonotype was observed a handful of times. The chain uses TRBV29-1 and TRBJ2-1, with no clear D. The CDR3 extends over 11 amino acids. The germline V gene has CDR1 SQVTM and CDR2 ANQGSEA. V was pared by 4 bases and J by 7 bases, with 8 bases between. The CDR3 is CSVGQSNEQFF. Here the CDR3 DNA reads TGCAGCGTTGGGCAGTCTAATGAGCAGTTCTTC.

This clonotype was seen repeatedly, ten times or more. The chain has TRBV29-1 and TRBJ1-1; TRBD1 is a possible D gene (5 bases). Germline lookup yields CDR1 SQVTM and CDR2 ANQGSEA. The CDR3 extends over 13 amino acids. CDR3 in amino acids: CSLSGSWNTEAFF. CDR3 nucleotide sequence: TGCAGTCTATCAGGGTCGTGGAACACTGAAGCTTTCTTT.

This sequence joins TRBV25-1 and TRBJ2-3; D uncertain. Trimming cost V 6 bases and J 6 bases, with 7 bases left between them. Germline CDR1 MGHDK, CDR2 SYGVNS. The CDR3 contains 11 residues. CDR3 bases: TGTGCCAGCAGAGGGTGGGATACGCAGTATTTT. It is translated as CASRGWDTQYF. The whole variable domain, filled in from reference TRBV25-1 and TRBJ2-3, reads EADIYQTPRYLVIGTGKKITLECSQTMGHDKMYWYQQDPGMELHLIHYSYGVNSTEKGDLSSESTVSRIRTEHFPLTLESARPSHTSQYLCASRGWDTQYFGPGTRLTVL.

Only a few counts were recorded for this clonotype. The chain recombines TRBV12-3 or TRBV12-4 with TRBJ1-1; D is undetermined. There are 12 residues in the CDR3. With 3 bases removed from V and 7 bases from J, the gap between germline ends came to 9 bases. The CDR3 coding sequence is TGTGCCAGCAGTTTCCTTCGGGGTGAAGCTTTCTTT. The encoded protein is CASSFLRGEAFF.

This clonotype was counted between two and nine times. The chain links TRBV7-4 to TRBJ1-5; D possibly corresponds to TRBD1 (5 bases). Between the trimmed V and J ends, which lost 3 bases and 0 bases, there was a span of 15 bases. The CDR3 sequence is 17 residues long. CDR1 and CDR2 from the germline V gene are SGHVT and SQSDAQ. The CDR3 DNA reads as TGTGCCAGCAGCTTTTTAAGCGACAGCTATAGCAATCAGCCCCAGCATTTT. Translating it yields CASSFLSDSYSNQPQHF.

The V gene is TRBV6-5, the J gene TRBJ2-2, with 7 bases lining up with TRBD1. Germline trimming cut 6 bases from V and 2 bases from J; bases unmatched to any gene: 15. In germline, CDR1 is MNHEY, CDR2 SVGAGI. CDR3 length: 18 residues. This CDR3 is CASRLGTVPRSNTGELFF. The CDR3 region has the DNA TGTGCCAGCAGACTAGGGACAGTCCCACGATCTAACACCGGGGAGCTGTTTTTT.

The table lists this clonotype with a few counts. CDR3 sequence: CASSVSKETQYF. Here the CDR3 DNA reads TGTGCCAGCAGCGTATCGAAGGAGACCCAGTACTTC. The J gene is TRBJ2-5, the V gene TRBV7-2; D is unresolved. The length of the CDR3 is 12 residues. Per germline, CDR1 SGHTA and CDR2 FQGNSA. Trimming stripped 5 bases from V and 5 bases from J, with 9 bases between.

The gene calls are TRBV5-1 and TRBJ1-4; D might be TRBD1 (5 bases). The CDR3 has 15 residues. Looked up from germline, CDR1 is SGHRS and CDR2 is YFSETQ. V lost 0 bases and J lost 2, with 8 bases in between. CDR3: CASSLGGMTNEKLFF. The CDR3 DNA sequence: TGCGCCAGCAGCTTGGGGGGGATGACTAATGAAAAACTGTTTTTT.

In this sample, this clonotype turned up a few times. This chain uses TRBV24-1 with TRBJ2-3, with a possible D match to TRBD2 (6 bases). In germline, CDR1 is KGHDR, CDR2 SFDVKD. CDR3 length equals 14 residues. The V end lost 7 bases, the J end lost 4 bases, and 14 bases lay between the germline ends. The CDR3 coding sequence is TGTGCCACCAGAGGACCGACGGGAGCAGATACGCAGTATTTT. It encodes CATRGPTGADTQYF.

This clonotype was observed a few times. This chain links TRBV4-3 with TRBJ2-5; D might be TRBD1 (5 bases). Per germline, CDR1 LGHNA and CDR2 YSLEER. CDR3 length: 15 residues. Trimming removed 1 base from V and 4 bases from J, with 13 bases in between. The CDR3 DNA follows: TGCGCCAGCAGCCAAGGCTGGGGCGATCTAGAGACCCAGTACTTC. Its protein product is CASSQGWGDLETQYF.